This section outlines one T cell receptor (beta chain) sequence together with its context. Its antigen remains unidentified. Per the germline V gene, CDR1 is SNHLY and CDR2 is FYNNEI. V lost 5 bases to trimming and J lost 0 bases, with 10 bases between them. The CDR3 has 14 residues. Both 60 Vbeta primers and 13 Jbeta primers went into the PCR. Per the original data handling: Later reanalysis found 70 million to 95 million unique TCR beta chains, 10 million to 14 million of them shared. Profiling relied on immunoSEQ multiplex PCR, and the TCRdb table lists in-frame clones only, not all of them. Clonal size and the V and J genes are those of that table, whereas D and trimming came from the DNA. The sample includes 200,000 to 250,000 clones, 77% of them seen just once. This entry belongs to a study of cytomegalovirus exposure and HLA in healthy donors. Study-wide results and limits: Across donors, sequencing depth was assumed by presence/absence analyses to be roughly uniform. In vitro experiments confirmed that three CMV-associated chains were specific for CMV antigens. Association with HLA alleles at 0.05 false discovery rate was found for 17,000 or so TCR beta sequences in a later analysis.

The receptor comes from a woman in her sixties in good health and CMV-seropositive. Sequences were obtained from PBMCs. This chain uses TRBV2 with TRBJ1-2; D call uncertain. The CDR3 protein is CASSRGSSNYGYTF. In nucleotides, the CDR3 is TGTGCCAGCAGTCGAGGGTCCTCTAACTATGGCTACACCTTC. Combining the CDR3 with reference TRBV2 and TRBJ1-2 gives the whole variable domain EPEVTQTPSHQVTQMGQEVILRCVPISNHLYFYWYRQILGQKVEFLVSFYNNEISEKSEIFDDQFSVERPDGSNFTLKIRSTKLEDSAMYFCASSRGSSNYGYTFGSGTRLTVV.